These T cell receptor beta chains were read from a single sample in a study of identical twins. One entry per CDR3 protein, called by TCRdb with MiXCR from the 5' RACE reads. The table includes more than 1.5 million distinct CDR3 sequences, about 32% detected once. Sequenced material: cord blood. These receptors all come from a newborn girl in good health. Each CDR3 is given with its conserved first and last residue. A D gene is named only where the DNA matches it firmly. Expanded clones are given a class, and other clones once, few, many or no size at all.

>TRBD2|few|TRBJ2-3|TRBV4-1
TGCGCCAGCAGCCAATTACCGGGTGTGCTAGCGGGAGTCGATACGCAGTATTTT
CASSQLPGVLAGVDTQYF
>-|-|TRBJ1-2|TRBV12-3/TRBV12-4
TGTGCCAGCAGTTTAGTAGGGATTAACTATGGCTACACCTTC
CASSLVGINYGYTF
>-|-|TRBJ1-2|TRBV27
TGTGCCAGCAGTCACTACCCCCTCCGGGATAACTATGGCTACACCTTC
CASSHYPLRDNYGYTF
>-|-|TRBJ1-4|TRBV3-1
TGTGCCAGCAGCCAAGGGACCCAAAGGGGAGAACTGTTTTTT
CASSQGTQRGELFF
>-|few|TRBJ1-5|TRBV27
TGTGCCAGCAGTTTAGCTCCTCAGGGTACCAATCAGCCCCAGCATTTT
CASSLAPQGTNQPQHF
>TRBD2|-|TRBJ2-7|TRBV6-2/TRBV6-3
TGTGCCAGCACCAGGACTAGCGGGGGGGCCTACGAGCAGTACTTC
CASTRTSGGAYEQYF
>-|-|TRBJ2-7|TRBV29-1
TGCAGCGTTGGGCAGCGACCCTACGAGCAGTACTTC
CSVGQRPYEQYF
>-|-|TRBJ2-1|TRBV20-1
TGCAGTGCTAGAGATAGGCAGGCCTACAATGAGCAGTTCTTC
CSARDRQAYNEQFF
>-|many|TRBJ2-1|TRBV7-2
TGTGCCAGCAGCTCCCTTAATGAGCAGTTCTTC
CASSSLNEQFF
>TRBD1|-|TRBJ1-1|TRBV28
TGTGCCAGCAGTTCTGCCACAGGGGGCTGGACTGAAGCTTTCTTT
CASSSATGGWTEAFF
>TRBD2|-|TRBJ2-5|TRBV2
TGTGCCGTCAAGAGCGGGACTAGTGGAGAGACCCAGTACTTC
CAVKSGTSGETQYF
>-|-|TRBJ2-6|TRBV7-8
TGTGCCAGCAGTTACCTTGGATCCTCTGGGGCCAACGTCCTGACTTTC
CASSYLGSSGANVLTF
>-|-|TRBJ2-3|TRBV18
TGTGCCAGCTCACCAGACTACCGCACAGATACGCAGTATTTT
CASSPDYRTDTQYF
>-|-|TRBJ1-4|TRBV15
TGTGCCACCAGCAGTATTGGGCAGCTGTTTTTT
CATSSIGQLFF